This T cell receptor beta chain was documented in a study of STAT5B mutations in CD4+ large granular lymphocyte leukemia. Findings of the study overall: Around 25% of private leukemic clonotypes occurred rarely in other patients' non-leukemic repertoires.

The assay was immunoSEQ multiplex PCR, and TCRdb's table has in-frame clones only and misses some. The sample holds more than 30,000 clones, 85% to 90% seen once. With regard to this clone: What it recognizes is unknown.

Germline lookup yields CDR1 MNHEY and CDR2 SVGAGI. The CDR3 covers 10 residues. The chain has TRBV6-5 and TRBJ1-2; no clear D gene. The sample taken for sequencing was CD4+ T cells from blood buffy coats. The clonotype comes from a human donor in good health. For the CDR3, the DNA is TGTACATCGGAGGCCTATGGCTACACCTTC. It encodes CTSEAYGYTF.